This TCR beta chain was retrieved from a study of blood T cell repertoires in COVID-19 (dated by TCRdb to the early 2020s). Regarding the study in general: Collaborator samples came from the United States, Italy and Spain and covered acute and convalescent phases of COVID-19. The prospective study material was composed of cDNA or gDNA derived from T cells, B-cell-depleted T cells, or PBMCs. The dataset comprised deeply sampled blood TCRbeta repertoires from subjects exposed to, actively infected with, or recovered from COVID-19. The repertoires were made available in a free public database intended to serve as a resource for research on the immune response to SARS-CoV-2. Samples came from the ongoing ImmuneRACE study (first 160 participants) plus 1,254 subjects from 6 global collaborators. Nearly every sample came with metadata listing a de-identified subject ID, COVID-19 status, age in years and sex. HLA class I and class II types, where available, came from metadata supplied by the sample provider rather than from assay-based typing. On the study overall, not on this receptor specifically: How much clinical and demographic metadata was included differed by source and by participant, and the metadata was provided uncurated.

TCRbeta CDR3 regions were amplified from genomic DNA using the immunoSEQ Assay, a bias-controlled multiplex PCR. On the study's bioinformatics: Nucleated cell counts per sample were estimated from amplification of reference gene primers within the assay. To quantify the absolute abundance of each unique TCRbeta CDR3 rearrangement, sequence reads were collapsed and filtered. For each sample, productive Simpson clonality was calculated as the square root of Simpson's diversity index across productive rearrangements. Entries here come from immuneACCESS through TCRdb and include only in-frame sequences with V and J called. Some clones fail to appear in such tables; in the studies checked, an unresolved V gene covers under half of the shortfall, and the cause of the remainder is unknown. The V and J calls and clone size come from that table; D and trimming were worked out from the DNA. The sample table shows 150,000 to 200,000 clones, and over 80% are seen once. The ten largest account for less than 3.5% of the sample.

The germline V gene supplies CDR1 SGHAT and CDR2 FQNNGV. From its cysteine to its phenylalanine, the CDR3 spans 14 amino acids. Here the CDR3 DNA is all that survives: 42 bases in frame from base 1. V is reduced by 5 bases and J by 3 bases, leaving a spacing of 11 bases between them. Regarding this clone: Its antigen is unknown. Within one base of it there is no much larger clone, and no base qualities were kept.

The collaborating institutions used their own protocols to collect whole blood in K2EDTA tubes. For TCRbeta analysis, collaborators shipped samples as frozen whole blood, isolated PBMCs, or DNA extracted from either of those sample types. The source material was peripheral blood. This clonotype was sampled from a woman aged 55-69 years with acute or convalescent COVID-19. The sequence is built from TRBV11-2 and TRBJ1-5; matching of 6 bases hints at TRBD1 as the D gene. Here is the DNA: TGTGCCAGCAGCCCAGGACAGCCCAATCAGCCCCAGCATTTT. Translated, this is CASSPGQPNQPQHF.